The clone carrying this TCR beta chain was counted between two and nine times. This record comes from a study of blood T cells in healthy people across ages. Donor samples were obtained from healthy Caucasian individuals from Russia, aged roughly 6 to 90. Germline assignment: CDR1 MGHRA and CDR2 YSYEKL. V was trimmed by 4 bases and J by 3 bases, leaving 21 bases between them. The CDR3 totals 17 residues. Primers used in a second PCR of roughly 6 to 11 cycles were a sample-barcoded 5' primer and a J-beta primer mix. A 12-random-nucleotide template-switch adaptor tagged each cDNA molecule. TCRdb reprocessed the 5' RACE reads via MiXCR and lists one record per CDR3 protein. Among just over 1 million distinct CDR3 sequences listed, under 45% were seen once.

The genes are TRBV4-1 and TRBJ2-5; D is perhaps TRBD2 (5 bases). This receptor was obtained from a woman aged 55-70 years in good health. Sequencing was done on a sample of blood. The CDR3 loop is CASSPGNRGPTEETQYF. The CDR3 nucleotides are TGCGCCAGCAGCCCCGGAAACCGAGGGCCGACTGAAGAGACCCAGTACTTC.